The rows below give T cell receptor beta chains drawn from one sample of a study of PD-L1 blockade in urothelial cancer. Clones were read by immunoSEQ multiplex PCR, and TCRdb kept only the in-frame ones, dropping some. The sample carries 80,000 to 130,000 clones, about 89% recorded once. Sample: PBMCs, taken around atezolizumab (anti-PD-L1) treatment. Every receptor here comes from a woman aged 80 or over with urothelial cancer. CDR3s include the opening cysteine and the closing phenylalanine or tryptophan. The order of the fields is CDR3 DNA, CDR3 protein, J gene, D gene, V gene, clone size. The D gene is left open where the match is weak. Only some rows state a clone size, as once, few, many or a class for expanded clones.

TGTGCCAGCAGCCCTCTAGCAAAAGATACGCAGTATTTT,CASSPLAKDTQYF,TRBJ2-3,NA,TRBV7-3,NA
TGTGCCAGCAGCTTAGCAGGCAGGGACTATGGCTACACCTTC,CASSLAGRDYGYTF,TRBJ1-2,NA,TRBV7-9,NA
TGTGCCAGCACTGCCGGGACAGACTATACGAAGCAGTACTTC,CASTAGTDYTKQYF,TRBJ2-7,TRBD1,TRBV6-1,NA
TGTGCCAGCACCTCGGCGGAGATCAACACTGAAGCTTTCTTT,CASTSAEINTEAFF,TRBJ1-1,NA,TRBV28,NA
TGTGCCAGCAGTGAAGCCGCGGGGACAGGGGGGCAGTATTTT,CASSEAAGTGGQYF,TRBJ2-3,TRBD1,TRBV2,NA
TGTGCCTGGAGCCCAGGGACAGCCCACACGCGCGCTTTCTTT,CAWSPGTAHTRAFF,TRBJ1-1,TRBD1,TRBV30,NA
TGTGCCAGCAGTGGGGAGGCCCTCTATGGCTACACCTTC,CASSGEALYGYTF,TRBJ1-2,NA,TRBV7-9,NA
TGTGCCAGCAGCGTAGAGGGATCGGGGAAACTGTTTTTT,CASSVEGSGKLFF,TRBJ1-4,NA,TRBV9,few
TGTGCCAGCAGCTCGACCGGGACAGGGAGTGAGACCCAGTACTTC,CASSSTGTGSETQYF,TRBJ2-5,TRBD1,TRBV11-3,NA
TGCGCCAGCAGCCTCGGATTCAGCGGTGATTCCTACGAGCAGTACTTC,CASSLGFSGDSYEQYF,TRBJ2-7,NA,TRBV5-1,NA
TGTGCCAGCAGCTTAAAGACAGGGTCCACTGAAGCTTTCTTT,CASSLKTGSTEAFF,TRBJ1-1,TRBD1,TRBV11-1,NA
TGTGCCAGTAGTCGGGGCGGGACAGGGCGTCAGCCCCAGCATTTT,CASSRGGTGRQPQHF,TRBJ1-5,TRBD1,TRBV19,NA
TGTGCCAGCAGCACGGACTGGGCCTACGAGCAGTACTTC,CASSTDWAYEQYF,TRBJ2-7,NA,TRBV5-4,NA
TGTGCCAGCCGAGGGTTGAATGAGCAGTTCTTC,CASRGLNEQFF,TRBJ2-1,NA,TRBV28,NA
TGTGCCAGTAGTGTACTACCGGGACAGGGTAAAGCCTACGAGCAGTACTTC,CASSVLPGQGKAYEQYF,TRBJ2-7,TRBD1,TRBV19,NA
TGTGCCAGCACTCTGACTAGCGGCTCCTACAATGAGCAGTTCTTC,CASTLTSGSYNEQFF,TRBJ2-1,TRBD2,TRBV27,NA
TGTGCCAGCAGTTCCCGGACTAGCGGGAGAGCCAATGAGCAGTTCTTC,CASSSRTSGRANEQFF,TRBJ2-1,TRBD2,TRBV6-6,few
TGTGCCAGCAGACAAGGACAACGCACAGATACGCAGTATTTT,CASRQGQRTDTQYF,TRBJ2-3,NA,TRBV27,NA
TGTGCCAGCAGCCCCCGCAGGGGATTTGTTCGTGGGGAGACCCAGTACTTC,CASSPRRGFVRGETQYF,TRBJ2-5,NA,TRBV7-9,once
TGCGCCAGCAGCTTGACGGGACAGGGGGCCGCGGACGTGGGGTTC,CASSLTGQGAADVGF,TRBJ2-7,TRBD1,TRBV5-1,NA
TGTGCCAGCAGTACTCCCCGGTTCGATGAGCAGTTCTTC,CASSTPRFDEQFF,TRBJ2-1,NA,TRBV27,NA
TGTGCCATCAGTGAGTACGGACTAGTCGTGAATGAGCAGTTCTTC,CAISEYGLVVNEQFF,TRBJ2-1,TRBD2,TRBV10-3,NA
TGTGCCAGTAGTATGGAGGGAGGTTTTACTGAAGCTTTCTTT,CASSMEGGFTEAFF,TRBJ1-1,NA,TRBV19,NA
TGCGCCAGCAGCTTGATGGGGGGTGGCAATCAGCCCCAGCATTTT,CASSLMGGGNQPQHF,TRBJ1-5,NA,TRBV5-1,few
TGTGCCAGCGGACGGGGGACTACCAATGAGCAGTTCTTC,CASGRGTTNEQFF,TRBJ2-1,TRBD2,TRBV7-9,NA
TGTGCCAGCAGTTGGCGGGGTAGCGGGCCCTACGAGCAGTACTTC,CASSWRGSGPYEQYF,TRBJ2-7,TRBD2,TRBV6-6,few
TGTGCCAGCAGCCACTTAGCGGGAGGTTGGAATGAGCAGTTCTTC,CASSHLAGGWNEQFF,TRBJ2-1,TRBD2,TRBV7-6,NA
TGTGCCAGCAGTTCCTCCAGGGGTTCGAACTATGGCTACACCTTC,CASSSSRGSNYGYTF,TRBJ1-2,NA,TRBV6-5,NA
TGTGCCAGCAGCCGGCGCGGCGGGAGGACTGTTGACAATGAGCAGTTCTTC,CASSRRGGRTVDNEQFF,TRBJ2-1,TRBD2,TRBV7-8,NA
TGCGCCAGCAGCTCCGGGTCTAGCGGGACGAGCTCCTACGAGCAGTACTTC,CASSSGSSGTSSYEQYF,TRBJ2-7,TRBD2,TRBV5-1,NA
TGTGCCAGCAGCCAGCTAGCGGCTCGGGAGACCCAGTACTTC,CASSQLAARETQYF,TRBJ2-5,TRBD2,TRBV14,NA
TGTGCCAGCAGCTTCGGCGGGAGCTCCTACAATGAGCAGTTCTTC,CASSFGGSSYNEQFF,TRBJ2-1,TRBD2,TRBV11-2,NA
TGTGCCAGTAGTATAAGCTACTCCTACGAGCAGTACTTC,CASSISYSYEQYF,TRBJ2-7,NA,TRBV19,NA
TGTGCCAGCAGCTCGGGACAGGGGCGAAACGAGCAGTACTTC,CASSSGQGRNEQYF,TRBJ2-7,TRBD1,TRBV5-4,NA
TGTGCCAGCAGCTTGTTAACATCCGACTCTGGGGCCAACGTCCTGACTTTC,CASSLLTSDSGANVLTF,TRBJ2-6,NA,TRBV5-4,NA
TGTGCCAGCAGCCCGAATCCGGGACAGGAGTACTTC,CASSPNPGQEYF,TRBJ2-5,TRBD1,TRBV27,NA
TGTGCCAGCAGCTTAAGCGGGAGTGGCCGGGAGCTGTTTTTT,CASSLSGSGRELFF,TRBJ2-2,TRBD2,TRBV14,NA
TGTGCCAGCTCACGGGGGCTTGACAGGGACCAAGAGACCCAGTACTTC,CASSRGLDRDQETQYF,TRBJ2-5,TRBD1,TRBV18,NA
TGTGCCAGCAGCTTTAGCGGGCTCTACGAGCAGTACTTC,CASSFSGLYEQYF,TRBJ2-7,TRBD2,TRBV28,NA
TGCGCCAGCAGGGTGACACCGGCAAATGAGCAGTTCTTC,CASRVTPANEQFF,TRBJ2-1,NA,TRBV10-2,NA
TGTGCCGCCTCAGATGCAACTAATGAAAAACTGTTTTTT,CAASDATNEKLFF,TRBJ1-4,NA,TRBV30,NA
TGTGCCAGCAGCACAGACAGGGCAAATACGCAGTATTTT,CASSTDRANTQYF,TRBJ2-3,TRBD1,TRBV6-4,NA
TGTGCCAGTAGTATGGGAGGGCCCCCCTTGGGGCAGCCCCAGCATTTT,CASSMGGPPLGQPQHF,TRBJ1-5,NA,TRBV19,NA
TGTGCCAGCAGCGTGGGACAGGTCAACACTGAAGCTTTCTTT,CASSVGQVNTEAFF,TRBJ1-1,TRBD1,TRBV9,NA
TGTGCCAGCAGCCACGGACAGTTTGTTAACTATGGCTACACCTTC,CASSHGQFVNYGYTF,TRBJ1-2,NA,TRBV9,once
TGTGCCAGTAGTACCCCGACAGCCCCTTATCAGCCCCAGCATTTT,CASSTPTAPYQPQHF,TRBJ1-5,NA,TRBV19,NA
TGTGCCAGCAGTCTAGCATCACGCGGCACAGATACGCAGTATTTT,CASSLASRGTDTQYF,TRBJ2-3,NA,TRBV6-1,NA
TGTGCCAGCAGCTCCGAAGGGACTAGCGGTGAGCAGTTCTTC,CASSSEGTSGEQFF,TRBJ2-1,TRBD2,TRBV7-9,NA
TGCGCCAGCAGTGACGGAGCGGGGCCACAAGAGACCCAGTACTTC,CASSDGAGPQETQYF,TRBJ2-5,TRBD2,TRBV10-2,NA
TGTGCCAGCAACTTAAAGGGACACCTGTACGAGCAGTACTTC,CASNLKGHLYEQYF,TRBJ2-7,NA,TRBV5-8,NA
TGTGCCAGCAGCGCGAGCGGGAGGGCGGTTATCAAAGAGACCCAGTACTTC,CASSASGRAVIKETQYF,TRBJ2-5,TRBD2,TRBV5-4,once
TGCGCCAGCAGGACCTGGGGGCTAGCGGGAGGGGGCGATGAGCAGTTCTTC,CASRTWGLAGGGDEQFF,TRBJ2-1,TRBD2,TRBV10-2,NA
TGTGCCAGCAGCTTGGGGGCTAGCGGGATCAGGAAGACCCAGTACTTC,CASSLGASGIRKTQYF,TRBJ2-5,TRBD2,TRBV5-4,NA